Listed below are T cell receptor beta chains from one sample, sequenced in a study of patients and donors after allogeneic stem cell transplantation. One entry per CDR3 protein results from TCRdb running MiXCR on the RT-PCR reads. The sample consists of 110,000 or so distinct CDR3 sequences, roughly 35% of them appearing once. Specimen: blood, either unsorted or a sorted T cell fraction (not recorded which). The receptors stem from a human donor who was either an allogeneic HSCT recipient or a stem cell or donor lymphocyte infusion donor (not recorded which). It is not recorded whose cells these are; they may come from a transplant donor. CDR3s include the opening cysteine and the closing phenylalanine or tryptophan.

CASSPRLAGRNNEQFF	TRBJ2-1	TRBV4-3
CASSRHSLGGNTEAFF	TRBJ1-1	TRBV27
CSVIRDRGRMETQYF	TRBJ2-5	TRBV29-1
CASSPLYRGNNEQFF	TRBJ2-1	TRBV27
CATRDRTNTEAFF	TRBJ1-1	TRBV24-1
CATAKIAAGELFF	TRBJ2-2	TRBV6-6
CSALAGSYNEQFF	TRBJ2-1	TRBV20-1
CASSQNRGGTQYF	TRBJ2-5	TRBV5-5
CASRAWTGGGENEKLFF	TRBJ1-4	TRBV27
CASSLGTSGRSGETQYF	TRBJ2-5	TRBV7-2
CASSPAGTFSNQPQHF	TRBJ1-5	TRBV6-5
CASSLTGVGEKLFF	TRBJ1-4	TRBV5-1
CASSLGAPGYTF	TRBJ1-2	TRBV28
CASRRDRGGNSPLHF	TRBJ1-6	TRBV12-3/TRBV12-4
CATSEGGGANVLTF	TRBJ2-6	TRBV24-1
CSGREGNQPQHF	TRBJ1-5	TRBV20-1
CASSLTYLRNEQFF	TRBJ2-1	TRBV5-6
CATSSGTYEQYF	TRBJ2-7	TRBV15
CATSSGTSTDTQYF	TRBJ2-3	TRBV24-1
CASSLGTASDTQYF	TRBJ2-3	TRBV4-3
CASSLWGNEQFF	TRBJ2-1	TRBV3-1
CASSRESLTDTQYF	TRBJ2-3	TRBV5-5
CASRTVPGELFF	TRBJ2-2	TRBV7-3
CASSQATRENNEQFF	TRBJ2-1	TRBV4-2
CASSLRDSLYEQYF	TRBJ2-7	TRBV12-3/TRBV12-4
CASSYGLQGNWVSTEAFF	TRBJ1-1	TRBV6-6
CASSSPFRQYTGELFF	TRBJ2-2	TRBV7-6
CASSIETSSYNEQFF	TRBJ2-1	TRBV7-2
CASRRGVNSPLHF	TRBJ1-6	TRBV12-3/TRBV12-4
CASSLEHSLNTEAFF	TRBJ1-1	TRBV5-1
CASSPSEGPIVNTEAFF	TRBJ1-1	TRBV6-6
CSGTGTAYGTDTQYF	TRBJ2-3	TRBV20-1
CSARVYLAGGPNEQFF	TRBJ2-1	TRBV20-1
CASSVGGNDYGYTF	TRBJ1-2	TRBV9
CASSHQVGGLNEQFF	TRBJ2-1	TRBV12-3/TRBV12-4
CASSLASLKTNEQFF	TRBJ2-1	TRBV7-2
CSARRTGDRNQPQHF	TRBJ1-5	TRBV20-1
CASSLRIGELFF	TRBJ2-2	TRBV7-2
CSASQGGYNEQFF	TRBJ2-1	TRBV20-1
CASSPGLGGSYEQYF	TRBJ2-7	TRBV4-3
CASSYRGSEQYF	TRBJ2-7	TRBV6-2/TRBV6-3
CASSPIAGGRGYEQFF	TRBJ2-1	TRBV7-3
CASSYSFGASGVQETQYF	TRBJ2-5	TRBV6-5
CSVATGTYNEQFF	TRBJ2-1	TRBV29-1
CASSAPGTSNTGELFF	TRBJ2-2	TRBV9
CASILENEQYF	TRBJ2-7	TRBV6-6
CSARGPTGGADQPQHF	TRBJ1-5	TRBV20-1
CAIKGDYSNTGELFF	TRBJ2-2	TRBV10-3
CASSLRAGGLFF	TRBJ2-7	TRBV27
CASSSKNIQYF	TRBJ2-4	TRBV7-2
CATSDPRLTGVSYNEQFF	TRBJ2-1	TRBV24-1
CASSANLRGNQPQHF	TRBJ1-5	TRBV7-2
CASNPNQEPDLYNEQFF	TRBJ2-1	TRBV7-9